This T cell receptor beta chain was sequenced in a study of blood T cell repertoires in COVID-19. Whole-study context: There were acute and convalescent COVID-19 samples, and they came from the United States, Italy and Spain.

The CDR3 totals 15 residues. Looked up from germline, CDR1 is SGHVS and CDR2 is FNYEAQ. Assay: immunoSEQ multiplex PCR; the TCRdb copy retains only in-frame clones and omits some. In the table there are some 300,000 clones, 88% of which are singletons. Everyone who took part was roughly 18 to 90 years old, and they came from about two dozen US areas. As to this clone: The junction departs from germline at one end; a sequencing error may be responsible.

The sample consisted of PBMCs or T cells enriched from blood (not recorded which). The chain recombines TRBV7-6 with TRBJ1-5; no reliable D call. The receptor was derived from a woman younger than 45 who had recovered from COVID-19. The CDR3 spells CASTLGRGWLEPQHF. The CDR3 nucleotides are TGTGCCAGCACCTTAGGACGAGGGTGGTTGGAGCCCCAGCATTTT.